This T cell receptor beta chain was sequenced during a study of shared clonotypes between healthy human individuals. Germline CDR1 is MDHEN and CDR2 is SYDVKM. The CDR3 has 15 amino acids. V lost 4 bases, J lost 4 bases, and 17 bases lay in between. The method was immunoSEQ multiplex PCR; TCRdb's version includes in-frame clones alone and lacks a portion of them. In the table there are under 750,000 clones, just under 75% of which are singletons. The sequence was collected from a young woman in good health. The chain recombines TRBV28 with TRBJ2-7, with D unresolved. Sequenced material: memory CD4+ T cells sorted from blood. Subset denoted: CD45RA-negative fraction. CDR3 nucleotides: TGTGCCAGCAGTTCCCCCTATCGCGCTGGGTACGAGCAGTACTTC. Amino acid sequence: CASSSPYRAGYEQYF.